The sequence of this TCR beta chain was determined in a study of somatic mutations in T cells in chronic GVHD (dated by TCRdb to the early 2020s). From its cysteine to its phenylalanine, the CDR3 spans 14 amino acids. The kept DNA is CDR3 alone, 42 bases in frame from the first base. CDR1 and CDR2 (KGHSH, LQKENI) derive from the germline V gene. V drops 0 bases and J drops 6 bases, leaving 11 bases in between. Sorting staining used anti-CD3, anti-CD4, anti-CD8 and a Vbeta20 antibody from the IOTest Beta Mark kit on a FACSAria III, with purity above 97%. Mononuclear cells were isolated by Ficoll-Paque PLUS density gradient centrifugation from peripheral blood that had been collected in sodium heparin tubes. CD4+ Vbeta20+, CD4+ Vbeta20-, and CD8+ T cell fractions were FACS-sorted before TCRbeta deep sequencing. Genomic DNA was isolated and then used for the TCRbeta deep sequencing. TCRbeta CDR3 sequencing and initial data processing were performed with the immunoSEQ assay as a commercial service. Turning to the authors' computational methods: Reads were demultiplexed, adapter and primer sequences removed, similar clones merged by frequency-ratio clustering, and V, D, J genes annotated with IMGT. What TCRdb holds here is the immuneACCESS table cut down to in-frame rearrangements. Part of the clones is not present; checked against another copy, under half of the missing clones reflect an unresolved V gene, and the others are unexplained. V and J calls and clone size are those listed in that table; D and trimming were worked out from the DNA. The sample data list 13,000 to 15,000 clones, and roughly 78% of these were observed just once. Roughly 30% of the sample is held by the ten biggest clonotypes.

In regard to this clone: The target of this receptor is not known. One base away there is no much larger clone; base qualities are not given.

Sequencing used Vbeta20-negative CD4+ T cells from blood. What the cell subset or site label conveys for this sample: CD4+ T cells sorted as TCR Vbeta20 negative by flow cytometry. This receptor was identified in a male patient in his forties or fifties with chronic graft-versus-host disease. A transplant means some T cells may be of graft donor rather than patient origin. The chain is assembled from TRBV18 and TRBJ1-1; the D gene cannot be resolved reliably. The DNA is as follows: TGTGCCAGCTCACCACCGGCGGGCGGTCCTGAAGCTTTCTTT. Translated, this is CASSPPAGGPEAFF.